The 29 T cell receptor beta chains presented below share a single source sample, sequenced in a study of identical twins. MiXCR, applied by TCRdb to the 5' RACE reads, yields one record per CDR3 protein. The repertoire includes around 530,000 distinct CDR3 sequences, roughly 15% of them detected once, and roughly 0.43% sits in the top ten. This same sample was also part of a study on yellow fever vaccine responses in identical twins.

Sequenced material: CD4+ T cells sorted from blood. All receptors come from a woman younger than 30 in good health.

This clonotype was seen only a few times. The rearrangement joins TRBV20-1 to TRBJ1-1; D gene unclear. Looked up from germline, CDR1 is DFQATT and CDR2 is SNEGSKA (reference sequence). This CDR3 comprises 11 residues. V lost 7 bases and J 9 bases, leaving 15 bases between the germline ends. CDR3 in amino acids: CSVEAAAKAFF. The CDR3 DNA follows: TGCAGTGTCGAGGCCGCCGCAAAAGCTTTCTTT.

This clonotype was recorded a few times. J is TRBJ1-1 and V is TRBV11-3; D is unclear. The CDR3 runs 10 residues. Germline CDR1 SGHNT, CDR2 YENEEA. Between the trimmed V and J ends, which lost 5 bases and 11 bases, there was a span of 9 bases. The CDR3 DNA reads TGTGCCAGCAGCACACAAAGGGCTTTCTTT. Residues: CASSTQRAFF.

This clonotype was seen only a few times. The chain uses TRBV10-3 and TRBJ1-1, with D maybe TRBD1 (6 bases). The CDR3 is 13 amino acids. Per germline, CDR1 ENHRY and CDR2 SYGVKD. V was trimmed by 6 bases and J by 4 bases, leaving 12 bases between them. DNA for the CDR3: TGTGCCATCAGCCTTACAGGGAGCACTGAAGCTTTCTTT. Translation: CAISLTGSTEAFF.

V usage is TRBV28 and J usage is TRBJ2-5; possibly TRBD1 or TRBD2 for D (5 bases each). There are 16 residues in the CDR3. Germline V gene lookup returns CDR1 MDHEN and CDR2 SYDVKM. Between the trimmed V and J ends, which lost 6 bases and 12 bases, there was a span of 29 bases. The CDR3 is CASSLGTQLTNKKEYF. In DNA, the CDR3 is TGTGCCAGCAGCCTAGGGACCCAACTTACTAACAAGAAGGAGTACTTC.

This clonotype showed up just a few times. This chain joins TRBV20-1 and TRBJ2-7; D perhaps matches TRBD1 (6 bases). Germline CDR1 DFQATT, CDR2 SNEGSKA (reference sequence). The CDR3 has 14 residues. The V gene lost 2 bases and the J gene lost 1 base, with 12 bases spanning the gap. The CDR3 here is CSARTGQFSYEQYV. The CDR3 DNA is TGCAGTGCTAGAACTGGACAGTTTTCCTACGAGCAGTACGTC.

The chain employs TRBV5-4 and TRBJ2-7; 8 bases map to TRBD1. The V gene's germline CDR1 is SGHNT and CDR2 YYREEE (reference sequence). V lost 4 bases, J lost 0 bases, and 3 bases stayed unmatched. This CDR3 has 14 residues. CDR3 region: CASSLGQDSYEQYF. In nucleotides, the CDR3 is TGTGCCAGCAGCCTGGGACAGGACTCCTACGAGCAGTACTTC. The variable domain in full, completed from reference TRBV5-4 and TRBJ2-7, reads ETGVTQSPTHLIKTRGQQVTLRCSSQSGHNTVSWYQQALGQGPQFIFQYYREEENGRGNFPPRFSGLQFPNYSSELNVNALELDDSALYLCASSLGQDSYEQYFGPGTRLTVT.

As for this clonotype: With a much larger clone just one base away, this may be a read error. The rearrangement links TRBV27 to TRBJ2-6; D gene uncertain. This CDR3 has 15 amino acids. Germline values: CDR1 MNHEY, CDR2 SMNVEV (reference sequence). Trimming pared 3 bases from V and 0 bases from J, leaving 6 bases between. The CDR3 here is CASSFFGSGANVLTF. The CDR3 DNA sequence: TGTGCCAGCAGTTTTTTCGGCTCTGGGGCCAACGTCCTGACTTTC.

The CDR3 nucleotides are TGCGCCAGCAGCCTCATCCCGGGGCAAGAGACCCAGTACTTC. Its translation: CASSLIPGQETQYF. The chain links TRBV4-1 to TRBJ2-5, with D possibly matching TRBD2 (5 bases). V was shortened by 4 bases and J by 2 bases, with 11 bases between the two germline ends. The CDR3 extends over 14 amino acids. The V gene's germline CDR1 is MGHRA and CDR2 YSYEKL.

The chain carries TRBV5-1 and TRBJ2-2; 7 bases match TRBD2. Germline-derived CDR1 and CDR2 are SGHRS and YFSETQ. This CDR3 spans 16 amino acids. With V trimmed by 1 base and J by 0 bases, 3 bases remained unmatched. CDR3 residues: CASSLWSGTNTGELFF. CDR3 DNA sequence: TGCGCCAGCAGCTTGTGGAGCGGGACGAACACCGGGGAGCTGTTTTTT.

This clonotype was counted many times. V usage is TRBV12-3 or TRBV12-4 and J usage is TRBJ2-7, with D possibly TRBD1 on 6 matching bases. Trimming removed 6 bases at V and 7 bases at J, with 19 bases between. The CDR3 has 14 amino acids. The CDR3 loop reads CASRGQGSPGEQYF. CDR3 in DNA: TGTGCCAGCAGGGGCCAGGGGTCCCCGGGGGAGCAGTACTTC.

This clonotype was counted a few times. The chain combines TRBV4-1 with TRBJ2-7; weak D call: TRBD2 (6 bases). Germline values: CDR1 MGHRA, CDR2 YSYEKL. The CDR3 covers 16 residues. V gave up 4 bases and J gave up 0 bases, with 16 bases separating them. The CDR3 loop is CASSRRWEVSSYEQYV. The CDR3 region has the DNA TGCGCCAGCAGCCGCAGGTGGGAGGTCAGCTCCTACGAGCAGTACGTC.

The rearrangement joins TRBV5-1 to TRBJ2-1, with 9 bases lining up with TRBD2. J gave up 3 bases and V 4 bases, and 8 bases lay outside the gene matches. This CDR3 is 16 amino acids long. Germline V gene data show CDR1 as SGHRS and CDR2 as YFSETQ. Here the CDR3 reads CASSLDPTSGYNEQFF. The DNA of the CDR3 is TGCGCCAGCAGCCTGGACCCGACTAGCGGCTACAATGAGCAGTTCTTC.

The chain joins TRBV12-3 or TRBV12-4 to TRBJ2-3; weak D call: TRBD1 (5 bases). This CDR3 comprises 14 residues. Between the trimmed V and J ends, which lost 7 bases and 7 bases, there was a span of 18 bases. The CDR3 region is CASTAGARTHTQYF. CDR3 sequence (DNA): TGTGCCAGCACCGCTGGGGCCCGGACGCATACGCAGTATTTT.

This clonotype has more than one count but fewer than ten. The chain is built from TRBV29-1 and TRBJ1-1, with 7 bases identical to TRBD1. Per the germline V gene, CDR1 is SQVTM and CDR2 is ANQGSEA. The trim removed 7 bases at V and 0 bases at J, leaving 11 bases unmatched. The CDR3 loop spans 15 amino acids. CDR3 DNA: TGCAGCGGATCCGGGACAGCGAACATGAACACTGAAGCTTTCTTT. Translated: CSGSGTANMNTEAFF. The full variable domain, its missing parts supplied by reference TRBV29-1 and TRBJ1-1, is SAVISQKPSRDICQRGTSLTIQCQVDSQVTMMFWYRQQPGQSLTLIATANQGSEATYESGFVIDKFPISRPNLTFSTLTVSNMSPEDSSIYLCSGSGTANMNTEAFFGQGTRLTVV.

This clonotype turned up a few times. The chain joins TRBV29-1 to TRBJ2-1; 7 bases are a match to TRBD2. The length of the CDR3 is 16 residues. The ends lost 4 bases at V and 0 bases at J; junction bases unmatched: 9. Germline lookup yields CDR1 SQVTM and CDR2 ANQGSEA. In nucleotides, the CDR3 is TGCAGCGTTGTAAAAGCGGGGAGGAGCTCCTACAATGAGCAGTTCTTC. Encoded protein: CSVVKAGRSSYNEQFF.

The table lists this clonotype with a few counts. V usage is TRBV4-2 and J usage is TRBJ2-2; 8 bases fit TRBD2. Germline values: CDR1 LGHNA, CDR2 YNFKEQ. The V segment lost 4 bases and the J segment 6 bases; nucleotides outside the gene matches: 4. The CDR3 covers 14 residues. CDR3 sequence reads: CASSLGGGSGELFF. In nucleotides, the CDR3 is TGTGCCAGCAGCCTCGGGGGGGGGTCCGGGGAGCTGTTTTTT.

This chain joins TRBV4-1 and TRBJ2-7; D might be TRBD1 or TRBD2, each matching 5 bases. The CDR3 covers 17 residues. CDR1 is MGHRA and CDR2 is YSYEKL in the germline V gene. V lost 0 bases and J lost 2, with 17 bases in between. The CDR3 region is CASSQEEVRVSTYEQYF. CDR3 DNA: TGCGCCAGCAGCCAAGAGGAGGTCAGGGTCTCGACCTACGAGCAGTACTTC.

The table lists this clonotype with a few counts. The CDR3 protein is CASSLGHYNEQFF. The CDR3 nucleotides read TGTGCCAGCAGCTTAGGACATTACAATGAGCAGTTCTTC. The V call is TRBV11-2, the J call TRBJ2-1; no reliable D call. V was cut by 1 base and J by 4 bases, with 5 bases left in between. The CDR3 is made up of 13 amino acids. Germline values: CDR1 SGHAT, CDR2 FQNNGV. The whole variable domain, filled in from reference TRBV11-2 and TRBJ2-1, reads EAGVAQSPRYKIIEKRQSVAFWCNPISGHATLYWYQQILGQGPKLLIQFQNNGVVDDSQLPKDRFSAERLKGVDSTLKIQPAKLEDSAVYLCASSLGHYNEQFFGPGTRLTVL.

The chain couples TRBV12-3 or TRBV12-4 to TRBJ2-1, with 7 bases fitting TRBD1. J lost 5 bases, V lost 4 bases, and 14 bases had no gene match. The length of the CDR3 is 17 residues. The CDR3 sequence is CASSSLPRQGPNNEQFF. CDR3 in DNA: TGTGCCAGCAGTTCCTTACCCAGACAGGGCCCTAACAATGAGCAGTTCTTC.

In its sample, this clonotype was seen many times. A read error may account for a junction end that differs from germline. The chain employs TRBV5-1 and TRBJ1-1; D uncertain. Germline loops: CDR1 SGHRS, CDR2 YFSETQ. This CDR3 is 13 amino acids long. The CDR3 here is CASTESENAEAFF. CDR3 nucleotides: TGCGCCAGCACGGAATCGGAGAACGCTGAAGCTTTCTTT.

In its sample, this clonotype was seen a few times. The V gene is TRBV13, the J gene TRBJ2-2; TRBD2 matches at 10 bases. The germline gives CDR1 PRHDT, CDR2 FYEKMQ (reference sequence). This CDR3 region has 15 residues. Germline trimming cut 6 bases from V and 4 bases from J; bases unmatched to any gene: 5. For the CDR3, the DNA is TGTGCCAGCAGACGACTAGCGGGCGGCACCGGGGAGCTGTTTTTT. It encodes CASRRLAGGTGELFF.

The chain joins TRBV2 to TRBJ2-7; D uncertain. The germline V gene encodes CDR1 SNHLY and CDR2 FYNNEI. The CDR3 has 15 amino acids. V was trimmed by 5 bases and J by 4 bases, leaving 18 bases between them. In DNA form, the CDR3 reads TGTGCCAGCAGTAGCCAAGGAACAACTCATTACGAGCAGTACTTC. Translating gives CASSSQGTTHYEQYF.

The chain links TRBV5-1 to TRBJ2-5; 13 bases are shared with TRBD2. The CDR3 extends over 17 amino acids. CDR1 and CDR2 from the germline V gene are SGHRS and YFSETQ. J was trimmed by 5 bases and V by 3 bases; bases with no gene match: 10. This CDR3 is CASSSETSGGPRETQYF. DNA for the CDR3: TGCGCCAGCAGCTCGGAGACTAGCGGGGGGCCGAGGGAGACCCAGTACTTC.

This clonotype was picked up a small number of times. The chain recombines TRBV20-1 with TRBJ1-5, with 7 bases aligning to TRBD1. The CDR3 runs 13 residues. Germline V gene sequence: CDR1 DFQATT, CDR2 SNEGSKA (reference sequence). After removal of 7 bases from V and 5 bases from J, the junction contained 8 bases not matched to a gene. The CDR3 loop is CSEPGQSYQPQHF. As DNA, the CDR3 is TGCAGTGAACCGGGACAGAGTTATCAGCCCCAGCATTTT.

The CDR3 bases are TGTGCCAGCAGACTCCTTACTCCCGGGGAGCTGTTTTTT. It is translated as CASRLLTPGELFF. V is TRBV28 and J is TRBJ2-2; no firm D call. The CDR3 spans 13 residues. Germline V CDR1 and CDR2: MDHEN, SYDVKM. V gave up 6 bases and J gave up 6 bases, with 11 bases separating them.

V and J are TRBV12-3 or TRBV12-4 and TRBJ2-1; D unresolved. Trimming pared 3 bases from V and 7 bases from J, leaving 10 bases between. The CDR3 totals 13 residues. CDR3 region: CASSFSGANEQFF. The CDR3 nucleotides read TGTGCCAGCAGTTTTAGTGGAGCGAATGAGCAGTTCTTC.

In its sample, this clonotype was seen a few times. The rearrangement joins TRBV25-1 to TRBJ1-4; D is unclear. V was pared by 4 bases and J by 4 bases, with 10 bases between. The CDR3 covers 14 residues. The germline V gene has CDR1 MGHDK and CDR2 SYGVNS. CDR3 DNA: TGTGCCAGCAGTGCTTCGACAAATAATGAAAAACTGTTTTTT. Its protein product is CASSASTNNEKLFF.

This rearrangement joins TRBV19 to TRBJ2-2, with 7 bases matching TRBD1. Looked up from germline, CDR1 is LNHDA and CDR2 is SQIVND (reference sequence). The CDR3 runs to 15 residues. The ends lost 10 bases at V and 0 bases at J; junction bases unmatched: 8. In DNA, the CDR3 is TGTGCCACCTCCTCCGGGACAGCGAACACCGGGGAGCTGTTTTTT. This encodes CATSSGTANTGELFF.

The chain is built from TRBV12-3 or TRBV12-4 and TRBJ1-6; the D gene is possibly TRBD1 (5 bases). The CDR3 extends over 14 amino acids. With 6 bases removed from V and 7 bases from J, the gap between germline ends came to 13 bases. The CDR3 protein is CASSPGWVNSPLHF. CDR3 nucleotides: TGTGCCAGCAGCCCAGGGTGGGTAAATTCACCCCTCCACTTT.